This record concerns one T cell receptor (beta chain) sequence. Its matching antigen is unknown. The data stem from a study of T cell responses to AZD1222 COVID-19 vaccine. In the study overall: Pooling of second doses given at about 4 or about 12 weeks was done.

Method: immunoSEQ multiplex PCR; TCRdb's copy keeps in-frame clones and lacks some. Of around 50,000 clones in the sample, about 86% were seen once. Broader study findings: Spike-specific TCR breadth and depth went up after people got two AZD1222 doses. Vaccine-associated CD4 TCRs spanned spike, dominant at 160-218 and 743-854. Donors, mostly white British, included more females; clonal diversity was possibly underestimated.

The ends lost 2 bases at V and 5 bases at J; junction bases unmatched: 2. The CDR3 runs 15 residues. Germline V gives CDR1 MNHEY, CDR2 SMNVEV (reference sequence). The sequencing here drew on peripheral blood, taken on day 0 of AZD1222 vaccination. This receptor was identified in an adult in good health. The V and J genes are TRBV27 and TRBJ2-2, with 10 bases aligning to TRBD2. This chain's CDR3 is CASSLLAGATGELFF. CDR3 nucleotides: TGTGCCAGCAGTTTACTAGCGGGAGCTACCGGGGAGCTGTTTTTT.